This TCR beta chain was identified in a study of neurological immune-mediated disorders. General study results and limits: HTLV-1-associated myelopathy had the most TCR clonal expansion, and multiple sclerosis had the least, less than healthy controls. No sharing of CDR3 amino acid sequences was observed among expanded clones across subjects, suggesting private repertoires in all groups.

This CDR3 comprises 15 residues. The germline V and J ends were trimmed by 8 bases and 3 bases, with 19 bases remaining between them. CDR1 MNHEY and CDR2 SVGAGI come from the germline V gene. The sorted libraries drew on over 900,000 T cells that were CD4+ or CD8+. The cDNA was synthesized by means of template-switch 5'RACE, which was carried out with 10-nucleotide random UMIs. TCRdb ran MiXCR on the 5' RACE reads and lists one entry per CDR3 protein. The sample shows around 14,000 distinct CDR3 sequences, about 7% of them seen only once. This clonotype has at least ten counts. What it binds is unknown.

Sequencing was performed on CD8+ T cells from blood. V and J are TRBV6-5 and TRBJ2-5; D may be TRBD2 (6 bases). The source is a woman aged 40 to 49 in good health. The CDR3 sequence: CASRLGGLPKETQYF. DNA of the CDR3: TGTGCCAGCCGCCTCGGGGGACTGCCGAAAGAGACCCAGTACTTC.